The next 17 T cell receptor beta chains were all read from a single sample in a study of blood T cell repertoires in COVID-19. The repertoire was sequenced with immunoSEQ multiplex PCR; TCRdb's copy has only in-frame clones and lacks some. This sample has about 210,000 clones; more than 75% occur once, and the top ten carry about 6%. Sequencing was carried out using peripheral blood. These receptor sequences come from a man in his 60s who had recovered from COVID-19.

The rearrangement links TRBV18 to TRBJ1-1; D is perhaps TRBD1 (5 bases). CDR1 and CDR2 from the germline V gene are KGHSH and LQKENI. Trimming removed 3 bases from V and 5 bases from J, with 13 bases in between. The CDR3 covers 14 residues. The CDR3 loop is CASSPHGGGTEAFF. Here the CDR3 DNA reads TGTGCCAGCTCACCGCATGGGGGGGGAACTGAAGCTTTCTTT.

The rearrangement links TRBV28 to TRBJ2-3; D might be TRBD1 (6 bases). This CDR3 is built from 15 residues. CDR1 and CDR2 from the germline V gene are MDHEN and SYDVKM. Trimming shortened V by 2 bases and J by 2 bases, and 11 bases separated the two germline ends. This CDR3 reads CASSLTQGITDTQYF. The CDR3 nucleotides are TGTGCCAGCAGTTTAACCCAGGGGATCACAGATACGCAGTATTTT.

As concerns this clone: Additional DNA sequences in this sample encode the identical CDR3. The genes are TRBV11-2 and TRBJ2-3, with D possibly TRBD2 on 5 matching bases. CDR3 length: 13 residues. Germline lookup yields CDR1 SGHAT and CDR2 FQNNGV. V was pared by 5 bases and J by 4 bases, with 10 bases between. In DNA, the CDR3 is TGTGCCAGCAGCCGGGCGGGCCCAGATACGCAGTATTTT. Translation gives CASSRAGPDTQYF.

This rearrangement joins TRBV5-1 to TRBJ1-4; 8 bases match TRBD1. With V trimmed by 0 bases and J by 10 bases, 5 bases remained unmatched. Germline CDR1 is SGHRS and CDR2 is YFSETQ. The CDR3 consists of 14 residues. Here the CDR3 reads CASSLGQGSGKLFF. In DNA, the CDR3 is TGCGCCAGCAGCTTGGGACAGGGGAGCGGAAAACTGTTTTTT.

V usage is TRBV19 and J usage is TRBJ2-7, with 12 positions matching TRBD2. Trimming at V came to 6 bases and at J to 1 base, leaving 7 bases not matched to a gene. The germline V gene encodes CDR1 LNHDA and CDR2 SQIVND (reference sequence). This CDR3 contains 16 residues. In nucleotides, the CDR3 is TGTGCCAGTAGCCGCTTGACTAGCGGGAGTTCCTACGAGCAGTACTTC. Translated, it gives CASSRLTSGSSYEQYF.

CDR3 DNA: TGTGCCAGTAGTATTGGCGAGGCCTACGAGCAGTACTTC. Its translation: CASSIGEAYEQYF. The chain couples TRBV19 to TRBJ2-7; D is unclear. The V end was cut by 3 bases, the J end by 2 bases, with 8 bases between. Germline loops: CDR1 LNHDA, CDR2 SQIVND (reference sequence). The CDR3 contains 13 residues. Full variable domain (outside the CDR3, taken from reference TRBV19 and TRBJ2-7): DGGITQSPKYLFRKEGQNVTLSCEQNLNHDAMYWYRQDPGQGLRLIYYSQIVNDFQKGDIAEGYSVSREKKESFPLTVTSAQKNPTAFYLCASSIGEAYEQYFGPGTRLTVT.

V is TRBV5-4 and J is TRBJ2-3, with 7 bases aligning to TRBD1. CDR1 and CDR2 (germline): SGHNT, YYREEE (reference sequence). After removal of 4 bases from V and 6 bases from J, the junction contained 5 bases not matched to a gene. The CDR3 is 13 amino acids. CDR3 bases: TGTGCCAGCAGCCCACAGGGGAAGGATACGCAGTATTTT. Translated, it gives CASSPQGKDTQYF.

The chain employs TRBV19 and TRBJ2-7; TRBD1 matches 9 bases. In germline, CDR1 is LNHDA, CDR2 SQIVND (reference sequence). The trim removed 3 bases at V and 2 bases at J, leaving 11 bases unmatched. The CDR3 covers 17 residues. CDR3 region: CASSIRAPGQGPYEQYF. CDR3 in DNA: TGTGCCAGTAGTATCCGCGCTCCGGGACAGGGCCCCTACGAGCAGTACTTC.

The rearrangement uses TRBV27 and TRBJ2-5, with TRBD2 as a possible D gene (5 bases). The germline V gene encodes CDR1 MNHEY and CDR2 SMNVEV (reference sequence). This CDR3 has 13 residues. V was clipped by 9 bases and J by 3 bases, with 14 bases between them. The CDR3 spells CASKAGGEETQYF. In nucleotides, the CDR3 is TGTGCCAGTAAGGCAGGAGGAGAAGAGACCCAGTACTTC.

The gene calls are TRBV4-3 and TRBJ2-3, with D perhaps matching TRBD2 (6 bases). Germline lookup yields CDR1 LGHNA and CDR2 YSLEER. This CDR3 has 14 amino acids. V lost 4 bases and J lost 2, with 10 bases in between. This CDR3 reads CASSLAVLTDTQYF. As DNA, the CDR3 is TGCGCCAGCAGCCTAGCGGTGCTCACAGATACGCAGTATTTT.

V usage is TRBV15 and J usage is TRBJ2-5; the match to TRBD2 covers 12 bases. The length of the CDR3 is 16 residues. Germline CDR1 reads LNHNV; CDR2 reads YYDKDF (reference sequence). After removal of 3 bases from V and 2 bases from J, the junction contained 4 bases not matched to a gene. This CDR3 is CATSRELAGGQETQYF. The DNA for the CDR3 is TGTGCCACCAGCAGGGAACTAGCGGGGGGACAAGAGACCCAGTACTTC.

CDR3 protein: CAWNKAGGPREQFF. CDR3 coding DNA: TGTGCCTGGAATAAGGCGGGGGGGCCTCGGGAGCAGTTCTTC. The chain has TRBV30 and TRBJ2-1; TRBD2 aligns across 9 bases. Germline V gene lookup returns CDR1 GTSNPN and CDR2 SVGIG (reference sequence). The CDR3 has 14 residues. V shed 4 bases, J shed 10 bases, and the junction held 11 bases outside the gene matches.

The V call is TRBV5-1, the J call TRBJ2-3; 7 bases agree with TRBD1. The CDR3 is 17 residues long. Germline CDR1 SGHRS, CDR2 YFSETQ. V trimming: 0 bases; J trimming: 5 bases; junction bases outside the gene matches: 12. The CDR3: CASSLGRTGSQGDTQYF. CDR3 in DNA: TGCGCCAGCAGCTTGGGCAGGACAGGATCCCAAGGAGATACGCAGTATTTT.

This clone turned up a few times. The CDR3 DNA reads as TGTGCCAGCAGCCAAGATCGTCTCGACAGTATGAGCTCCTATAATTCACCCCTCCACTTT. Amino acids: CASSQDRLDSMSSYNSPLHF. The chain couples TRBV4-2 to TRBJ1-6; D possibly corresponds to TRBD1 (5 bases). Germline values: CDR1 LGHNA, CDR2 YNFKEQ. The CDR3 spans 20 residues. Trimming took 0 bases from V and 0 from J, leaving 18 bases between them.

The CDR3 loop reads CASSLGQGSSPLHF. The CDR3 bases are TGTGCCAGCAGCCTGGGACAGGGTAGTTCACCCCTCCACTTT. This rearrangement joins TRBV9 to TRBJ1-6; TRBD1 agrees at 9 bases. Germline lookup yields CDR1 SGDLS and CDR2 YYNGEE. The J segment lost 9 bases and the V segment lost 4 bases, leaving 5 bases of the junction unmatched. The CDR3 is 14 residues long.

The genes are TRBV7-9 and TRBJ2-7; D unresolved. This CDR3 comprises 15 residues. V lost 1 base to trimming and J lost 1 base, with 11 bases between them. Germline CDR1 SEHNR, CDR2 FQNEAQ (reference sequence). CDR3 in amino acids: CASSLVQSRSYEQYF. The CDR3, as DNA: TGTGCCAGCAGCTTAGTCCAGTCCAGATCCTACGAGCAGTACTTC.

The gene calls are TRBV19 and TRBJ1-5; a weak D match, TRBD1 (5 bases). The CDR3 is made up of 14 amino acids. The germline V gene encodes CDR1 LNHDA and CDR2 SQIVND (reference sequence). Between the trimmed V and J ends, which lost 3 bases and 4 bases, there was a span of 10 bases. CDR3 sequence: CASSIKGLNQPQHF. DNA for the CDR3: TGTGCCAGTAGTATCAAGGGGTTGAATCAGCCCCAGCATTTT.